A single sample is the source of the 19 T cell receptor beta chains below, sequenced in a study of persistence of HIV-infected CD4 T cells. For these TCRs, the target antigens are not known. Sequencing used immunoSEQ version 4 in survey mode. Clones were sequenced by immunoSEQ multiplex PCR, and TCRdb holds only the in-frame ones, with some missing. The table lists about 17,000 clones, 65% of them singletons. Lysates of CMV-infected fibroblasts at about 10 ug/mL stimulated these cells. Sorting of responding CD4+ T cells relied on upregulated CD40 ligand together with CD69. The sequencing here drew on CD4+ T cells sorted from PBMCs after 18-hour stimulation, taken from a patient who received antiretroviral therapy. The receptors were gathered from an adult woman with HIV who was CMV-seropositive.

This CDR3 is CASSQDLTGLGGYTF. Written as DNA, the CDR3 is TGTGCCAGCAGCCAAGATCTCACAGGGCTGGGAGGCTACACCTTC. The chain has TRBV3-1 (or the pseudogene TRBV3-2) and TRBJ1-2, with D possibly TRBD1 on 6 matching bases. Per germline, CDR1 LGHDT and CDR2 YNNKEL (reference sequence). This CDR3 has 15 residues. V dropped 0 bases and J dropped 8 bases, with 16 bases sitting between them.

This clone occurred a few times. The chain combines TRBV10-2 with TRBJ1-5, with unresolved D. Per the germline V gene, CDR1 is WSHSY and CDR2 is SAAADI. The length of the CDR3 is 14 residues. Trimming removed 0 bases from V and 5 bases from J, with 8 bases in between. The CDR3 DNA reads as TGCGCCAGCAGTGAGTCGAACAGAGATCAGCCCCAGCATTTT. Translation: CASSESNRDQPQHF.

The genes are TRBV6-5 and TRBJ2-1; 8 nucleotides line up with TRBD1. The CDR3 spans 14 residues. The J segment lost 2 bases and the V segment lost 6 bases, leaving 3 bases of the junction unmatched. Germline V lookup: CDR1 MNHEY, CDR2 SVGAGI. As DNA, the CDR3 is TGTGCCAGCAGGCGGACAGGGACCTACAATGAGCAGTTCTTC. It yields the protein CASRRTGTYNEQFF.

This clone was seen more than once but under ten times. The CDR3 DNA reads TGCGCCAGCAGCTTGGGGGGACAGCAGAACACTGAAGCTTTCTTT. Protein product: CASSLGGQQNTEAFF. The chain is built from TRBV5-1 and TRBJ1-1; 7 bases align to TRBD1. Germline-derived CDR1 and CDR2 are SGHRS and YFSETQ. V gave up 0 bases and J gave up 1 base; unmatched junction bases: 3. This CDR3 region has 15 residues.

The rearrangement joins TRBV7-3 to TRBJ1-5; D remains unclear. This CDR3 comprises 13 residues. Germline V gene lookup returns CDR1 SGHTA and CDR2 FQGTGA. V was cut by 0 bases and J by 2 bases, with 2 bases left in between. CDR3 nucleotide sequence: TGTGCCAGCAGCTTAACGGGCAATCAGCCCCAGCATTTT. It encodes CASSLTGNQPQHF.

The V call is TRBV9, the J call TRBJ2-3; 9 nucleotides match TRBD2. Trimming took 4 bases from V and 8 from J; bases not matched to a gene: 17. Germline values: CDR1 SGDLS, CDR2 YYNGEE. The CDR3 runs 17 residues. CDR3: CASSPRGSGGNLFTQYF. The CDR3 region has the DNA TGTGCCAGCAGCCCCCGGGGGAGCGGGGGGAATCTTTTTACGCAGTATTTT. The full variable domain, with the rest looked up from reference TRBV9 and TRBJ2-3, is DSGVTQTPKHLITATGQRVTLRCSPRSGDLSVYWYQQSLDQGLQFLIQYYNGEERAKGNILERFSAQQFPDLHSELNLSSLELGDSALYFCASSPRGSGGNLFTQYFGPGTRLTVL.

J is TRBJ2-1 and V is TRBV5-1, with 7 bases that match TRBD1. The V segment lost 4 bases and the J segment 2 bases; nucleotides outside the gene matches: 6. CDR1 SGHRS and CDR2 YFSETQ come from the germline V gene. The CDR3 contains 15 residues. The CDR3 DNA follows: TGCGCCAGCAGCCCCGAGGGGGCTACCTACAATGAGCAGTTCTTC. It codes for CASSPEGATYNEQFF.

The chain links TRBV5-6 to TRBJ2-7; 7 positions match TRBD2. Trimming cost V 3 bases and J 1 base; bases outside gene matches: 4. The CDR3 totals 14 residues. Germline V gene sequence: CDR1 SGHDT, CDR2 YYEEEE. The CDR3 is CASSSAGRSYEQYF. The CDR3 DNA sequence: TGTGCCAGCAGCTCAGCGGGGAGGTCCTACGAGCAGTACTTC.

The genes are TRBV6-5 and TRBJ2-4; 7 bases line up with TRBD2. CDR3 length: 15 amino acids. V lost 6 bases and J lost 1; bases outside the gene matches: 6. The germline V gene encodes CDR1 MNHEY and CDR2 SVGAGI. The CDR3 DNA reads TGTGCCAGCAGGGGACTAAGTACGGCCAAAAACATTCAGTACTTC. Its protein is CASRGLSTAKNIQYF.

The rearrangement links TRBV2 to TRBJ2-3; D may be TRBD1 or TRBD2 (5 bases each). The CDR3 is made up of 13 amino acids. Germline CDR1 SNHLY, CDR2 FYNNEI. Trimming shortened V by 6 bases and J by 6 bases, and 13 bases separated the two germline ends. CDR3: CASSWNRGDTQYF. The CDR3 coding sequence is TGTGCCAGCAGCTGGAACCGGGGCGATACGCAGTATTTT.

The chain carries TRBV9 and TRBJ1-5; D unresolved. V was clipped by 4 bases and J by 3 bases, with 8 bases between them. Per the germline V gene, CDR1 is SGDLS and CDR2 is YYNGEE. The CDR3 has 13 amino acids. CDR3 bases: TGTGCCAGCAGCCGGGATTACAATCAGCCCCAGCATTTT. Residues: CASSRDYNQPQHF.

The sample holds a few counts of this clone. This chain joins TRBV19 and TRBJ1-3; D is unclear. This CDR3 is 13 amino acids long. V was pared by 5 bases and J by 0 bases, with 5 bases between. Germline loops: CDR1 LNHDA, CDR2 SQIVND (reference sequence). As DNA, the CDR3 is TGTGCCAGTAGTTCGGTCTCTGGAAACACCATATATTTT. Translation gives CASSSVSGNTIYF.

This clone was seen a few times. The CDR3 is CASSVSGTGDTEAFF. The CDR3 DNA follows: TGCGCCAGCAGTGTATCCGGGACAGGGGACACTGAAGCTTTCTTT. This rearrangement joins TRBV10-1 to TRBJ1-1; 10 bases match TRBD1. V shed 4 bases, J shed 3 bases, and the junction held 5 bases outside the gene matches. The CDR3 loop spans 15 amino acids. Per the germline V gene, CDR1 is WNHNN and CDR2 is SYGVQD (reference sequence).

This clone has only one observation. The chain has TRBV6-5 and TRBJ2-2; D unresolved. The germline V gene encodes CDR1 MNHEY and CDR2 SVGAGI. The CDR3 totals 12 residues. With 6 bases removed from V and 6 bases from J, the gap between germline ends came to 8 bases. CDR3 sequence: CASRTVAGELFF. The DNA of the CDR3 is TGTGCCAGCAGAACCGTAGCCGGGGAGCTGTTTTTT.

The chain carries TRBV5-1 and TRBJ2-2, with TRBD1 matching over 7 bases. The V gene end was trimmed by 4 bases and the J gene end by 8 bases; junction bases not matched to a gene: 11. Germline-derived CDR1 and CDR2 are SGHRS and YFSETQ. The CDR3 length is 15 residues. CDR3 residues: CASSPTGVGVGELFF. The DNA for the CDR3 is TGCGCCAGCAGCCCTACAGGGGTAGGGGTTGGGGAGCTGTTTTTT.

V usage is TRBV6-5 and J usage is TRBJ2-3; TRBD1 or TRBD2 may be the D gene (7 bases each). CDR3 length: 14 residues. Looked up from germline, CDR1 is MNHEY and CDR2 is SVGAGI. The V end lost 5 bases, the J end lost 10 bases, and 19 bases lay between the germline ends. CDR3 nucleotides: TGTGCCAGCAGTCTCGACAGGGAGGGCTTTGCGCAGTATTTT. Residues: CASSLDREGFAQYF.

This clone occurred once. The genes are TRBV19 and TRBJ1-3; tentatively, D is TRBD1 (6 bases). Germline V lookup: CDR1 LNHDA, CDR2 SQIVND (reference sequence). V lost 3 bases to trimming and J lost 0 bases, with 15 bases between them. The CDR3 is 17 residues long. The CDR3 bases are TGTGCCAGTAGTATTGGTGTTGGACAGCGCTCTGGAAACACCATATATTTT. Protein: CASSIGVGQRSGNTIYF.

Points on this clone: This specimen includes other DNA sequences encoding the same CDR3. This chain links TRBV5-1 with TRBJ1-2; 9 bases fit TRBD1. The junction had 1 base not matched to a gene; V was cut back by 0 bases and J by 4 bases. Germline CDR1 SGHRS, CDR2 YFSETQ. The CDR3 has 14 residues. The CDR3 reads CASSLGGQGYGYTF. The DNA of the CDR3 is TGCGCCAGCAGCTTGGGGGGACAGGGCTATGGCTACACCTTC.

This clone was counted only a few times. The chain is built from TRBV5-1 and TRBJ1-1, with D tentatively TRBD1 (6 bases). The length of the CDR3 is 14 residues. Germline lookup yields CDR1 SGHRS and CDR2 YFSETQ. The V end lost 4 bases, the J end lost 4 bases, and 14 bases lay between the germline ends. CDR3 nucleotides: TGCGCCAGCAGCACAGGGTACCGGAGCACTGAAGCTTTCTTT. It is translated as CASSTGYRSTEAFF.